The entry below gives a single T cell receptor beta chain sequence along with its context. The data belong to a study of response to subunit inactivated influenza vaccine. In TCRdb, the RT-PCR reads were re-called with MiXCR into one record per CDR3 protein. This sample has roughly 670,000 distinct CDR3 sequences, with around 13% found just once. This CDR3 has 16 amino acids. Germline-derived CDR1 and CDR2 are SGHTA and FQGNSA. Losses at the gene ends were 4 bases for V and 8 bases for J; bases not matched to a gene: 6. The chain has TRBV7-2 and TRBJ2-3, with 16 bases lining up with TRBD2. The sample consisted of PBMCs from blood, taken approximately 15 days before vaccination. The receptor was derived from a man aged 45-60 years who received an inactivated influenza vaccine. The CDR3 region has the DNA TGTGCCAGCAGCTCCAGGGGACTAGCGGGGGGGGTTACGCAGTATTTT. Translated: CASSSRGLAGGVTQYF.